The clone carrying this T cell receptor (beta chain) was counted a few times. Antigen unknown. Trimming took off 8 bases at V and 2 bases at J, with 18 bases between the two ends. The CDR3 has 15 residues. Semi-nested PCR with Nested Universal Primer A followed constant-region reverse priming of full-length variable regions. One entry per CDR3 protein results from TCRdb running MiXCR on the 5' RACE reads. This sample has under 8,500 distinct CDR3 sequences, with around 53% found just once. Whole-study findings and limits: Tumor Treg TCRs overlapped most with tumor naive CD4+ cells.

CD4+CD45RO+CD25- cells were isolated as memory CD4+ T cells. The V call is TRBV12-3 or TRBV12-4, the J call TRBJ1-2; D unclear. This TCR was recovered from a female donor with breast cancer. Sequenced: memory CD4+ T cells sorted from a lymph node. Noted subset: memory CD4+ T cells, CD4+CD45RO+CD25-. CDR3 nucleotides: TGTGCCAGCCGTGATGCAGGAGGAGGGAACTATGGCTACACCTTC. Protein sequence: CASRDAGGGNYGYTF.